The clone carrying this T cell receptor (beta chain) appeared a few times. Antigen unknown. In germline, CDR1 is SGHNT, CDR2 YYREEE (reference sequence). Trimming cost V 5 bases and J 1 base, with 12 bases left between them. The CDR3 runs to 14 residues. This entry is derived from a study of beta chain features in type 1 diabetes. Study information: Sorted cells, 107,917,701 in number, were examined across all samples. Study findings and constraints: Insertion counts at VDJ junctions were lower in type 1 diabetes patients, who also showed more deletions there. Type 1 diabetes patients had TCRB CDR3s that were shorter (moderately but significantly so) in all four CD4+ subsets. Shorter templates might be favored by PCR, and equally so in patients and in controls.

Since all of the isolated RNA was reverse transcribed, expressed TCRB transcripts were what got sequenced. Data came from immunoSEQ multiplex PCR; TCRdb stores just in-frame clones and leaves some out. The data show over 500,000 clones, roughly a sixth seen once. Sequencing used naive CD4+ T cells from blood. The V and J genes are TRBV5-4 and TRBJ1-1; the D gene is possibly TRBD1 (6 bases). This TCR was recovered from a young man in good health. The CDR3, as DNA: TGTGCCAGCAGGATACTGGGACAGAACACTGAAGCTTTCTTT. Its protein is CASRILGQNTEAFF.